This T cell receptor (beta chain) was identified during a study of T cells after somatic rescue of genetic block. The table came from immunoSEQ multiplex PCR; TCRdb's copy has only in-frame clones and leaves some out. The sample contains 110,000 or so clones, over 80% of which appear only once. Only a few counts were recorded for this clone. Other DNA sequences in the sample encode the same CDR3. CDR3 length equals 14 residues. Germline values: CDR1 SGHNT, CDR2 YYREEE (reference sequence). V was pared by 1 base and J by 1 base, with 6 bases between. Sequenced input: peripheral blood mononuclear cells (PBMCs). This TCR came from a woman between 18 and 30 years old. The V and J genes are TRBV5-4 and TRBJ2-1; D is undetermined. This chain's CDR3 is CASSLSGSYNEQFF. The CDR3 DNA follows: TGTGCCAGCAGCTTGTCGGGTTCCTACAATGAGCAGTTCTTC.